Listed here are 32 T cell receptor beta chains from one sample, sequenced in a study of shared clonotypes between healthy human individuals. Naive CD8 isolation took CD45RO-negative cells positively selected for CCR7 and excluded terminally differentiated effector memory CD45RA+ cells. Sequenced by immunoSEQ multiplex PCR; TCRdb stores in-frame clones only, minus some. This table holds about 1,800,000 clones, just under 95% found once. The sequenced sample was naive CD8+ T cells sorted from blood. Receptors originate from a man younger than 30 in good health.

The V gene is TRBV5-6, the J gene TRBJ1-4; the D is unclear. Trimming took off 3 bases at V and 7 bases at J, with 16 bases between the two ends. CDR3 length equals 15 residues. CDR1 SGHDT and CDR2 YYEEEE come from the germline V gene. CDR3 in amino acids: CASSSRWAVGEKLFF. The CDR3 DNA sequence: TGTGCCAGCAGCTCGAGGTGGGCTGTCGGTGAAAAACTGTTTTTT.

Concerning this clone itself: Distinct nucleotide sequences in the sample also encode this CDR3. J is TRBJ2-1 and V is TRBV19; no firm D call. The V and J ends lost 3 bases and 4 bases respectively, with 7 bases between them. Germline V gene lookup returns CDR1 LNHDA and CDR2 SQIVND (reference sequence). The CDR3 consists of 13 residues. DNA of the CDR3: TGTGCCAGTAGTATCCTCCTATACAATGAGCAGTTCTTC. It translates to CASSILLYNEQFF.

J is TRBJ2-6 and V is TRBV11-2; D uncertain. From germline, CDR1 is SGHAT and CDR2 FQNNGV. The CDR3 spans 16 residues. The germline V and J ends were trimmed by 0 bases and 0 bases, with 6 bases remaining between them. The CDR3 coding sequence is TGTGCCAGCAGCTTAGATACAGACTCTGGGGCCAACGTCCTGACTTTC. It encodes CASSLDTDSGANVLTF.

The J gene is TRBJ2-7, the V gene TRBV11-1; D tentatively fits TRBD1 or TRBD2 (5 bases each). Deletions cut 2 bases from V and 2 bases from J, with 19 bases between. This CDR3 comprises 17 residues. Germline-derived CDR1 and CDR2 are SGHAT and FQDESV (reference sequence). As DNA, the CDR3 is TGTGCCAGCAGCTTAATTGGGACCCAGAATGGGGCCTACGAGCAGTACTTC. This encodes CASSLIGTQNGAYEQYF.

This chain uses TRBV7-9 with TRBJ2-3; 8 nucleotides align to TRBD2. This CDR3 region has 16 residues. Trimming took 3 bases from V and 2 from J; bases not matched to a gene: 7. The germline gives CDR1 SEHNR, CDR2 FQNEAQ (reference sequence). The CDR3 bases are TGTGCCAGCAGCTTCGCACTAGCGGCAAACACAGATACGCAGTATTTT. It yields the protein CASSFALAANTDTQYF.

This clone has a single count. CDR3 DNA: TGTGCCAGCAATCTATGGGAATCACCCCTCCACTTT. It encodes CASNLWESPLHF. This chain connects TRBV6-1 to TRBJ1-6; no clear D. Trimming took off 7 bases at V and 10 bases at J, with 11 bases between the two ends. This CDR3 region has 12 residues. CDR1 is MNHNS, CDR2 SASEGT, per germline.

This chain connects TRBV27 to TRBJ2-3; 14 bases agree with TRBD2. The V segment lost 5 bases and the J segment 3 bases; nucleotides outside the gene matches: 10. The germline V gene encodes CDR1 MNHEY and CDR2 SMNVEV (reference sequence). The length of the CDR3 is 18 residues. CDR3: CASSPLTTSGGATDTQYF. CDR3 nucleotides: TGTGCCAGCAGTCCGTTAACGACTAGCGGGGGGGCTACAGATACGCAGTATTTT.

CDR3 sequence: CASNILAGGYGELFF. Here the CDR3 DNA reads TGTGCCAGCAACATACTAGCGGGAGGGTACGGGGAGCTGTTTTTT. The chain employs TRBV6-5 and TRBJ2-2, with TRBD2 matching 13 bases. The V and J ends lost 7 bases and 7 bases, in that order; junction bases with no gene match: 6. The CDR3 consists of 15 residues. Germline V lookup: CDR1 MNHEY, CDR2 SVGAGI.

The rearrangement links TRBV4-2 to TRBJ1-2; 8 nucleotides align to TRBD1. Losses at the gene ends were 4 bases for V and 8 bases for J; bases not matched to a gene: 12. This CDR3 is 15 amino acids long. Germline loops: CDR1 LGHNA, CDR2 YNFKEQ. CDR3 region: CASSPPYGTGEGYTF. The CDR3 nucleotides read TGTGCCAGCAGCCCTCCGTATGGGACAGGAGAAGGCTACACCTTC.

This chain joins TRBV10-1 and TRBJ2-1, with 9 bases fitting TRBD2. From germline, CDR1 is WNHNN and CDR2 SYGVQD (reference sequence). Trimming cost V 2 bases and J 12 bases; bases outside gene matches: 8. The CDR3 is 14 residues long. The CDR3 here is CASSEGGATSGQFF. The CDR3 region has the DNA TGCGCCAGCAGTGAGGGGGGGGCGACTAGCGGGCAGTTCTTC.

This sequence joins TRBV9 and TRBJ2-3; 8 nucleotides line up with TRBD1. V was pared by 7 bases and J by 9 bases, with 10 bases of the junction left unmatched. Germline-derived CDR1 and CDR2 are SGDLS and YYNGEE. The CDR3 spans 13 residues. Written as DNA, the CDR3 is TGTGCCAGCGCTACGGACAGGGAGATCACGCAGTATTTT. Its protein product is CASATDREITQYF.

The chain couples TRBV6-1 to TRBJ2-7; D not certain. This CDR3 is built from 12 residues. Between the trimmed V and J ends, which lost 3 bases and 4 bases, there was a span of 7 bases. CDR1 and CDR2 (germline): MNHNS, SASEGT. CDR3 DNA sequence: TGTGCCAGCAGTGAGGGGTATTACGAGCAGTACTTC. This translates into CASSEGYYEQYF.

V usage is TRBV5-6 and J usage is TRBJ2-7; TRBD1 matches at 8 bases. V lost 4 bases, J lost 3 bases, and 12 bases stayed unmatched. Per the germline V gene, CDR1 is SGHDT and CDR2 is YYEEEE. The CDR3 has 16 residues. The CDR3 loop reads CASSPPRDRGRYEQYF. The CDR3 DNA reads TGTGCCAGCAGCCCCCCTCGAGACAGGGGCCGCTACGAGCAGTACTTC.

The chain uses TRBV25-1 and TRBJ1-1; D is uncertain. The V end lost 3 bases, the J end lost 0 bases, and 8 bases lay between the germline ends. Germline values: CDR1 MGHDK, CDR2 SYGVNS. This CDR3 contains 14 residues. The CDR3 coding sequence is TGTGCCAGCAGTGATGATAAAATGAACACTGAAGCTTTCTTT. Its protein is CASSDDKMNTEAFF.

The CDR3 DNA is TGTGCCAGCAGTTTACGATCAGGTTCTAATTCACCCCTCCACTTT. Protein sequence: CASSLRSGSNSPLHF. The J gene is TRBJ1-6, the V gene TRBV28; no firm D call. CDR3 length: 15 amino acids. Trimming stripped 2 bases from V and 6 bases from J, with 11 bases between. Germline V gene data show CDR1 as MDHEN and CDR2 as SYDVKM.

This chain uses TRBV29-1 with TRBJ1-2; 7 bases agree with TRBD1. CDR1 is SQVTM and CDR2 is ANQGSEA in the germline V gene. With 4 bases clipped from V and 7 bases from J, the junction kept 9 bases outside the gene matches. CDR3 length: 13 residues. In DNA form, the CDR3 reads TGCAGCGTTGGCCGGGACAGCGGCAGTGGCTACACCTTC. Encoded protein: CSVGRDSGSGYTF.

The chain links TRBV28 to TRBJ2-4, with D perhaps assigned TRBD1 or TRBD2 (5 bases each). V was shortened by 6 bases and J by 6 bases, with 15 bases between the two germline ends. Germline V lookup: CDR1 MDHEN, CDR2 SYDVKM. The CDR3 consists of 14 residues. The CDR3 coding sequence is TGTGCCAGCAGCTCCCATCGGGACCCAAACATTCAGTACTTC. This gives the protein CASSSHRDPNIQYF.

The chain joins TRBV10-1 to TRBJ1-5; D uncertain. V was cut by 6 bases and J by 6 bases, with 15 bases left in between. Germline V gene data show CDR1 as WNHNN and CDR2 as SYGVQD (reference sequence). This CDR3 region has 14 residues. The DNA for the CDR3 is TGCGCCAGCAGGAGAAAAAGGGAACGTCAGCCCCAGCATTTT. Its protein product is CASRRKRERQPQHF.

The chain couples TRBV11-3 to TRBJ1-2, with D tentatively TRBD1 (6 bases). The CDR3 runs to 11 residues. CDR1 is SGHNT, CDR2 YENEEA, per germline. V lost 8 bases, J lost 2 bases, and 6 bases lay in between. The CDR3 bases are TGTGCCAGCGACAGGAACTATGGCTACACCTTC. The encoded protein is CASDRNYGYTF.

This CDR3 is CASTPSDSYNEQFF. The DNA for the CDR3 is TGCGCCAGCACCCCTAGCGACTCCTACAATGAGCAGTTCTTC. This chain connects TRBV10-2 to TRBJ2-1, with D possibly matching TRBD2 (6 bases). CDR3 length equals 14 residues. Trimming removed 7 bases from V and 0 bases from J, with 10 bases in between. CDR1 is WSHSY, CDR2 SAAADI, per germline.

The chain carries TRBV20-1 and TRBJ2-1; no clear D gene. The CDR3 totals 10 residues. Germline CDR1 is DFQATT and CDR2 is SNEGSKA (reference sequence). V was trimmed by 2 bases and J by 8 bases, leaving 4 bases between them. The CDR3, as DNA: TGCAGTGCTAGAAAAGATGAGCAGTTCTTC. This sequence encodes CSARKDEQFF.

The genes are TRBV9 and TRBJ1-1; no definite D call. The CDR3 totals 13 residues. With 4 bases removed from V and 6 bases from J, the gap between germline ends came to 13 bases. Germline lookup yields CDR1 SGDLS and CDR2 YYNGEE. The CDR3 loop reads CASSPGWGSEAFF. The DNA for the CDR3 is TGTGCCAGCAGCCCAGGATGGGGATCTGAAGCTTTCTTT.

Of note for this clone: In the same sample, other DNA sequences code for this CDR3. This sequence joins TRBV6-5 and TRBJ1-1; no definite D call. The CDR3 covers 11 residues. Trimming left V 3 bases short and J 6 bases short, with 5 bases between. Germline V gene lookup returns CDR1 MNHEY and CDR2 SVGAGI. The CDR3 DNA reads as TGTGCCAGCAGTTATGGCCCTGAAGCTTTCTTT. Protein sequence: CASSYGPEAFF.

This chain joins TRBV5-1 and TRBJ2-2; D is perhaps TRBD1 or TRBD2 (5 bases each). The V and J ends lost 3 bases and 7 bases respectively, with 16 bases between them. This CDR3 is 15 amino acids long. CDR1 is SGHRS and CDR2 is YFSETQ in the germline V gene. The CDR3 sequence is CASSSWDGVGGELFF. Written as DNA, the CDR3 is TGCGCCAGCAGCTCCTGGGACGGAGTGGGCGGGGAGCTGTTTTTT.

The table lists this clone with a few counts. The chain is built from TRBV7-3 and TRBJ1-1, with a weak D call TRBD1 (5 bases). Trimming left V 2 bases short and J 3 bases short, with 13 bases between. Germline V CDR1 and CDR2: SGHTA, FQGTGA. The CDR3 covers 15 residues. In DNA, the CDR3 is TGTGCCAGCAGCTTACGGGGCCTGCCGGACACTGAAGCTTTCTTT. Translating gives CASSLRGLPDTEAFF.

The rearrangement links TRBV7-9 to TRBJ2-1; 7 bases fit TRBD2. Trimming took 4 bases from V and 8 from J; bases not matched to a gene: 8. The CDR3 is 14 amino acids. Per the germline V gene, CDR1 is SEHNR and CDR2 is FQNEAQ (reference sequence). In nucleotides, the CDR3 is TGTGCCAGCAGCTGGGAGGGTTTCGGGGATGAGCAGTTCTTC. Translated, it gives CASSWEGFGDEQFF.

V gene TRBV4-1 combines with J gene TRBJ2-1; TRBD1 matches at 7 bases. Trimming cost V 2 bases and J 10 bases; bases outside gene matches: 5. This CDR3 contains 13 residues. Germline V gene lookup returns CDR1 MGHRA and CDR2 YSYEKL. The CDR3 is CASSQNTGDEQFF. In DNA form, the CDR3 reads TGCGCCAGCAGCCAAAACACAGGGGACGAGCAGTTCTTC.

This chain connects TRBV19 to TRBJ1-5; D call uncertain. Trimming pared 4 bases from V and 2 bases from J, leaving 9 bases between. In germline, CDR1 is LNHDA, CDR2 SQIVND (reference sequence). The CDR3 sequence is 14 residues long. In nucleotides, the CDR3 is TGTGCCAGTAGTACGGAGGGCCGCAATCAGCCCCAGCATTTT. Its translation is CASSTEGRNQPQHF.

The V call is TRBV6-5, the J call TRBJ1-1; D uncertain. Germline V gene data show CDR1 as MNHEY and CDR2 as SVGAGI. CDR3 size: 14 residues. V lost 0 bases and J lost 3, with 8 bases in between. In nucleotides, the CDR3 is TGTGCCAGCAGTTACTCCGACACCTACACTGAAGCTTTCTTT. This sequence encodes CASSYSDTYTEAFF.

CDR3 DNA: TGTGCCAGCAGCTTGGGGGGGTCACCCTCCTACGAGCAGTACTTC. It encodes CASSLGGSPSYEQYF. The chain joins TRBV5-4 to TRBJ2-7, with D possibly called TRBD1 or TRBD2 (5 bases each). The CDR3 totals 15 residues. Germline assignment: CDR1 SGHNT and CDR2 YYREEE (reference sequence). Between the trimmed V and J ends, which lost 0 bases and 0 bases, there was a span of 10 bases.

This clone was seen a single time. The genes are TRBV6-6 and TRBJ2-2; 11 bases map to TRBD2. This CDR3 contains 16 residues. Germline V gives CDR1 MNHNY, CDR2 SVGAGI (reference sequence). The ends lost 2 bases at V and 1 base at J; junction bases unmatched: 0. The CDR3 DNA reads as TGTGCCAGCAGTTACGGACTAGCGGGGAACACCGGGGAGCTGTTTTTT. Protein: CASSYGLAGNTGELFF.

V is TRBV27 and J is TRBJ1-6, with a possible D match to TRBD1 (5 bases). Trimming shortened V by 5 bases and J by 10 bases, and 18 bases separated the two germline ends. Germline V gene lookup returns CDR1 MNHEY and CDR2 SMNVEV (reference sequence). This CDR3 region has 15 residues. The CDR3 protein is CASSPTRDGSSPLHF. The CDR3 DNA sequence: TGTGCCAGCAGTCCCACCAGGGACGGATCATCACCCCTCCACTTT.